The rows below give T cell receptor beta chains drawn from one sample of a study of blood T cell repertoires in COVID-19. Clones were sequenced by immunoSEQ multiplex PCR, and TCRdb holds only the in-frame ones, with some missing. Here the sample spans more than 70,000 clones, about nine tenths being singletons. Specimen: peripheral blood. These receptors came from a human donor in a cohort sampled during active COVID-19. The CDR3 runs from the conserved cysteine through the conserved F or W. The D gene is left open where the match is weak. Not all rows give a size; the values are once, few, many and, for expanded clones, a class.

j_gene,v_gene,d_gene,abundance,CDR3nt,CDR3aa
TRBJ2-7,TRBV11-3,-,few,TGTGCCAGCAGCTTAGGTAGCAGTACCATCTACGAGCAGTACTTC,CASSLGSSTIYEQYF
TRBJ2-1,TRBV11-3,TRBD1,once,TGTGCCAGCAGCTTCTCACAGGGGGCGAATGAGCAGTTCTTC,CASSFSQGANEQFF
TRBJ2-7,TRBV5-1,-,-,TGCGCCAGCAGCGTATCCTCCTACGAGCAGTACTTC,CASSVSSYEQYF
TRBJ1-2,TRBV9,-,-,TGTGCCAGCAGCGTAGATCAGTCTCCTAACTATGGCTACACCTTC,CASSVDQSPNYGYTF
TRBJ1-3,TRBV3-1/TRBV3-2,TRBD1,-,TGTGCCAGCAGCCAGATACCGGGACAGGGGGGAAACACCATATATTTT,CASSQIPGQGGNTIYF
TRBJ2-2,TRBV2,TRBD2,-,TGTGCCAGCAGAGGCCCCCCTAGCGGGAGAGACACCGGGGAGCTGTTTTTT,CASRGPPSGRDTGELFF
TRBJ2-1,TRBV4-1,TRBD2,-,TGCGCCAGCAGCCAAGTTAGTGGACTAGCGGGAATTAATGAGCAGTTCTTC,CASSQVSGLAGINEQFF
TRBJ2-3,TRBV15,-,-,TGTGCCACCAGCAGCTTTCCTTCTAGCTATACGCAGTATTTT,CATSSFPSSYTQYF
TRBJ2-4,TRBV25-1,-,few,TGTGCCAGCAGTGAACCTAGCTTAAAAAACATTCAGTACTTC,CASSEPSLKNIQYF
TRBJ1-4,TRBV19,TRBD1,once,TGTGCCAGTTACGGACAGGGGATCGTTAATGAAAAACTGTTTTTT,CASYGQGIVNEKLFF
TRBJ1-1,TRBV28,-,-,TGTGCCAGCAGTCCCCGACAGATGAACACTGAAGCTTTCTTT,CASSPRQMNTEAFF
TRBJ2-7,TRBV10-3,TRBD1,once,TGTGCCATCAGTGAGTGGGGGACAGGGAGCTACGAGCAGTACTTC,CAISEWGTGSYEQYF
TRBJ2-7,TRBV7-8,TRBD1,-,TGTGCCAGCAGTCCGCCGACAGGGTCCTACGAGCAGTACTTC,CASSPPTGSYEQYF
TRBJ2-2,TRBV11-3,-,few,TGTGCCAGCAGCTCCTATAGCGGAATGGGAACCGGGGAGCTGTTTTTT,CASSSYSGMGTGELFF
TRBJ1-2,TRBV14,-,-,TGTGCCAGCAGCCAAGATTGGCAGGGATACCGCGGCTACACCTTC,CASSQDWQGYRGYTF
TRBJ2-7,TRBV12-3/TRBV12-4,TRBD1,-,TGTGCCAGTAAAACGGGACAGGGGCTCCAGCAGTACTTC,CASKTGQGLQQYF
TRBJ1-5,TRBV10-2,TRBD1,-,TGCGCCAGCAGTGAGTCCAGGGACAGGGTTATGAATTTT,CASSESRDRVMNF
TRBJ1-1,TRBV27,-,once,TGTGCCAGCTGCGGGCCCGGGGGCACTGAAGCTTTCTTT,CASCGPGGTEAFF
TRBJ2-5,TRBV11-1,TRBD2,-,TGTGCCAGCAGCTCCCCTAGCGGGTCGTACCAAGAGACCCAGTACTTC,CASSSPSGSYQETQYF
TRBJ1-2,TRBV13,TRBD1,once,TGTGCCAGCAGCTCTACGGCACAGGGGATCTATGGCTACACCTTC,CASSSTAQGIYGYTF
TRBJ1-6,TRBV27,-,-,TGTGCCAGCCGCACAGGAAATTCACCCCTCCACTTT,CASRTGNSPLHF
TRBJ2-1,TRBV6-5,TRBD2,few,TGTGCCAGCAGGGGGACTAGCGGGAGAGGTGAGCAGTTCTTC,CASRGTSGRGEQFF
TRBJ2-5,TRBV9,TRBD1,-,TGTGCCAGCAGCGTAGGGACAGGTAATAGGCAAGAGACCCAGTACTTC,CASSVGTGNRQETQYF
TRBJ2-2,TRBV6-5,TRBD1,-,TGTGCCAGCACTCCGGGACAGTTGAACACCGGGGAGCTGTTTTTT,CASTPGQLNTGELFF
TRBJ2-7,TRBV30,TRBD2,few,TGTGCCTGGAAAAGCGGGTGGGAGGGAGAGCAGTACTTC,CAWKSGWEGEQYF
TRBJ2-7,TRBV2,-,few,TGTGCCAGCACCGGGAGCTTGAGGACCTACGAGCAGTACTTC,CASTGSLRTYEQYF
TRBJ2-7,TRBV7-9,-,-,TGTGCCAGCAGCCGTCTCTACGAGCAGTACTTC,CASSRLYEQYF
TRBJ1-5,TRBV2,-,-,TGTGCCAGCACCCAGGAGACAGGCAGCAATCAGCCCCAGCATTTT,CASTQETGSNQPQHF
TRBJ2-2,TRBV6-2/TRBV6-3,TRBD2,-,TGTGCCAGCAGTACGGGACTAGGGACCGGGGAGCTGTTTTTT,CASSTGLGTGELFF
TRBJ2-2,TRBV3-1/TRBV3-2,-,-,TGTGCCAGCAGCCCCCTGTTGGGCGCCGGGGAGCTGTTTTTT,CASSPLLGAGELFF
TRBJ2-1,TRBV5-1,TRBD1,few,TGCGCCAGCAGCTTAACAGGGGCCCTCACCTACAATGAGCAGTTCTTC,CASSLTGALTYNEQFF
TRBJ1-1,TRBV6-5,-,-,TGTGCCAGCACACAACTACAGGGCTCTGAAGCTTTCTTT,CASTQLQGSEAFF
TRBJ1-5,TRBV28,-,-,TGTGCCAGCAGTTCGACATCAGGGTCTCAGCCCCAGCATTTT,CASSSTSGSQPQHF
TRBJ1-2,TRBV30,-,-,TGTGCCTGGAGTGAAGGGGGTGGCTACACCTTC,CAWSEGGGYTF
TRBJ2-1,TRBV12-1,-,-,TGTGCCAGCAGCTTTAGGCAGCGGAAGGGCAATGAGCAGTTCTTC,CASSFRQRKGNEQFF